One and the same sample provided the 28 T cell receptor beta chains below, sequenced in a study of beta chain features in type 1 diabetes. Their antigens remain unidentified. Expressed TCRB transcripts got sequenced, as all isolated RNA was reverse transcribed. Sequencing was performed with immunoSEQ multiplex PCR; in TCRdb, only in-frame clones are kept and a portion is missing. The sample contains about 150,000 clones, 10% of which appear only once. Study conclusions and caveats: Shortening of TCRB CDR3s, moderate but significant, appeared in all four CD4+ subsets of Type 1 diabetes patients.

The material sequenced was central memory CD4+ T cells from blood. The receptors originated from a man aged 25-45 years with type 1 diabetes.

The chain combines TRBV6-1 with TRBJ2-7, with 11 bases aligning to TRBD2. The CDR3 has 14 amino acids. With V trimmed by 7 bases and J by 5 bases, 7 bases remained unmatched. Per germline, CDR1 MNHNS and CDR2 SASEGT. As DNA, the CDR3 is TGTGCCAGCACCGAACTAGCGGGAGCGGACGAGCAGTACTTC. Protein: CASTELAGADEQYF.

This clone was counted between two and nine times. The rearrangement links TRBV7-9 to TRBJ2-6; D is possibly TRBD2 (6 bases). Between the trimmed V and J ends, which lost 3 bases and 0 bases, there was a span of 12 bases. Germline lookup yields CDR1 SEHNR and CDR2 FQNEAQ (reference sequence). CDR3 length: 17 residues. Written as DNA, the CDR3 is TGTGCCAGCAGCTTGCGGGGCACTCCCTCTGGGGCCAACGTCCTGACTTTC. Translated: CASSLRGTPSGANVLTF.

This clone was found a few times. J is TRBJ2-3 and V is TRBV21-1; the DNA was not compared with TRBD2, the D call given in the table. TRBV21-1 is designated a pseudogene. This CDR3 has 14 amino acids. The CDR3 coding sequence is TGTGCCAGCAGATACCGTCTAAGCACAGATACGCAGTATTTT. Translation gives CASRYRLSTDTQYF.

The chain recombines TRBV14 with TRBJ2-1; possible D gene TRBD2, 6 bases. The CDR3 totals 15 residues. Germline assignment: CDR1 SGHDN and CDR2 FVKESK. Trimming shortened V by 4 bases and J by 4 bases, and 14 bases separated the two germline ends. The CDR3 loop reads CASSRSGYPYNEQFF. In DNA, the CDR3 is TGTGCCAGCAGCCGGAGCGGGTACCCTTACAATGAGCAGTTCTTC.

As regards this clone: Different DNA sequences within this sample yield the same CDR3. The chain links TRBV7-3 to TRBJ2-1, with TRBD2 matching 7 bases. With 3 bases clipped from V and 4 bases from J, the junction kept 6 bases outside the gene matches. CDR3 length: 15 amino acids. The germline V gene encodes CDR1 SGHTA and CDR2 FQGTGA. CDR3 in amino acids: CASSFGLAVYNEQFF. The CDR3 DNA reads TGTGCCAGCAGCTTCGGCCTAGCGGTTTACAATGAGCAGTTCTTC.

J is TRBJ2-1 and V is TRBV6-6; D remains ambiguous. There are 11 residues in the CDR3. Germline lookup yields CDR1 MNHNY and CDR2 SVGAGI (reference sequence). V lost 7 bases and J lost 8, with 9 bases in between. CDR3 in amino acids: CASTQAYEQFF. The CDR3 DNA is TGTGCCAGCACCCAGGCTTATGAGCAGTTCTTC.

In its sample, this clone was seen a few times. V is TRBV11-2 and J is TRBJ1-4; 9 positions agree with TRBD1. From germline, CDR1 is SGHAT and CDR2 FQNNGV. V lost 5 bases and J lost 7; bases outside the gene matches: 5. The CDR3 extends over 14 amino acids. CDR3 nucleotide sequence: TGTGCCAGCAGCAGCGGACAGGGGTCTGAAAAACTGTTTTTT. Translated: CASSSGQGSEKLFF.

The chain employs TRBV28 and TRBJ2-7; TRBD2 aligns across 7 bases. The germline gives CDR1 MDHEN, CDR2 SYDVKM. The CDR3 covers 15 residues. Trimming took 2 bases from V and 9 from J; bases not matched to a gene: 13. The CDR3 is CASSLPAGGRFRQYF. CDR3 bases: TGTGCCAGCAGTTTACCGGCCGGCGGGAGATTTCGGCAGTACTTC.

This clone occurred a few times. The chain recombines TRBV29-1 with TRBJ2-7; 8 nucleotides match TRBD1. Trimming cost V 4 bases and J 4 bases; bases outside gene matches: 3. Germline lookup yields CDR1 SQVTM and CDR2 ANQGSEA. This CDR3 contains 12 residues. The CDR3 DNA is TGCAGCGTTGGACAGGGGCGATACGAGCAGTACTTC. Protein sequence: CSVGQGRYEQYF.

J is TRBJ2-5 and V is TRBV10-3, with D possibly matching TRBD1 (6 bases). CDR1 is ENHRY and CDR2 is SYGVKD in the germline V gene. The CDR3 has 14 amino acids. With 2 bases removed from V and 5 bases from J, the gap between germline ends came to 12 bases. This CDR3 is CAISEQGKGETQYF. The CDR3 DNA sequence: TGTGCCATCAGTGAGCAGGGGAAGGGTGAGACCCAGTACTTC.

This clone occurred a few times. CDR3 residues: CASSPRGGGTDTQYF. The CDR3 DNA follows: TGTGCCAGCAGCCCTCGGGGCGGGGGCACAGATACGCAGTATTTT. This chain joins TRBV5-8 and TRBJ2-3; D possibly corresponds to TRBD2 (6 bases). Germline V gives CDR1 SGHTS, CDR2 YDEGEE. The CDR3 loop spans 15 amino acids. Trimming took 4 bases from V and 1 from J, leaving 13 bases between them.

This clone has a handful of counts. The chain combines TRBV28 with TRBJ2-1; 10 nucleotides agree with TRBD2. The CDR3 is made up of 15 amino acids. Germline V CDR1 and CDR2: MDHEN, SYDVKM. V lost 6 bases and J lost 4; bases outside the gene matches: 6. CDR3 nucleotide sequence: TGTGCCAGCAGCTCGGGACTAGCGTTTTACAATGAGCAGTTCTTC. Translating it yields CASSSGLAFYNEQFF.

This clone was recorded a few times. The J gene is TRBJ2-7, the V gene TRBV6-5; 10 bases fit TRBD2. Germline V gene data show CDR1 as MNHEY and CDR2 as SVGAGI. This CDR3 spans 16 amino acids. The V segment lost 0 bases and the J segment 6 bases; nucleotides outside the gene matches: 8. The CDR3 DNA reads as TGTGCCAGCAGTTACTCGATTCTAGCGGGAGTGGGCGAGCAGTACTTC. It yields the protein CASSYSILAGVGEQYF.

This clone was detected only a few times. This CDR3 is CASSSLEVTDTQYF. As DNA, the CDR3 is TGTGCCAGCAGCTCACTAGAGGTCACAGATACGCAGTATTTT. The chain has TRBV5-6 and TRBJ2-3; the D gene is possibly TRBD2 (5 bases). The V gene's germline CDR1 is SGHDT and CDR2 YYEEEE. The ends were cut back, 3 bases at V and 2 bases at J, with 10 bases in the middle. This CDR3 contains 14 residues.

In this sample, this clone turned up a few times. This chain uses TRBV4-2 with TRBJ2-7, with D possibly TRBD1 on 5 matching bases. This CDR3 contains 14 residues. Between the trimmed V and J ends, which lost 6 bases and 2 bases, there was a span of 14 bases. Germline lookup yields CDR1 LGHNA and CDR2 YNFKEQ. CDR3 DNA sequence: TGTGCCAGCAGTCCCTCCAGGGAACCCTACGAGCAGTACTTC. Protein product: CASSPSREPYEQYF.

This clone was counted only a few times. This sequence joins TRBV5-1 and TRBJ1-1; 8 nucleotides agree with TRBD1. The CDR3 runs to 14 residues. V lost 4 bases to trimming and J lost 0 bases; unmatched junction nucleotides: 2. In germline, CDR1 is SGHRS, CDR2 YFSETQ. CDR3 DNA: TGCGCCAGCAGCCTGACAGGGGTGAACACTGAAGCTTTCTTT. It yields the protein CASSLTGVNTEAFF.

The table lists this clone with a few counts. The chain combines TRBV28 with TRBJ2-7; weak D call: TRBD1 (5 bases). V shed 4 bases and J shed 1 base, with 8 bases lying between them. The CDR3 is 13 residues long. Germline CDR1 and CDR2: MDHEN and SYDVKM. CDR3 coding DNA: TGTGCCAGCAGTTCGACAGATTCCTACGAGCAGTACTTC. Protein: CASSSTDSYEQYF.

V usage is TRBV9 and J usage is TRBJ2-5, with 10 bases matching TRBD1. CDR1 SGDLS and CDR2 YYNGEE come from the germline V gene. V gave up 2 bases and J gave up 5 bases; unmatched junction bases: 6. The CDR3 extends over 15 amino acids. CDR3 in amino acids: CASSVLDRGGETQYF. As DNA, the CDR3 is TGTGCCAGCAGCGTGCTGGACAGGGGGGGGGAGACCCAGTACTTC.

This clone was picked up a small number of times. CDR3 loop: CASSLPPAGSYTF. The DNA of the CDR3 is TGTGCCAGCAGCTTACCCCCGGCAGGGAGCTACACCTTC. V usage is TRBV7-2 and J usage is TRBJ1-2, with D possibly matching TRBD1 (5 bases). The CDR3 has 13 amino acids. The germline V and J ends were trimmed by 2 bases and 9 bases, with 13 bases remaining between them. The germline CDR1 and CDR2 sequences are SGHTA and FQGNSA.

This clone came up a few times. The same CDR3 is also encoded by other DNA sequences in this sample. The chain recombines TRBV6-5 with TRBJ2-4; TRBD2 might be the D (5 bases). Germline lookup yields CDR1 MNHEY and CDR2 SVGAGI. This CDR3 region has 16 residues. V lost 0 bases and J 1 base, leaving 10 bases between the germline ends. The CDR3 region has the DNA TGTGCCAGCAGTTACTCGGGATTAGCGGCCAAAAACATTCAGTACTTC. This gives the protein CASSYSGLAAKNIQYF.

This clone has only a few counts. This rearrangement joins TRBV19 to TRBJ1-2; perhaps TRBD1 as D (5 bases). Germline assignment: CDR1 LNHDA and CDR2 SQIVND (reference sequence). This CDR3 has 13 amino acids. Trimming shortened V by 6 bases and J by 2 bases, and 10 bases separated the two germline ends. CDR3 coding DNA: TGTGCCAGTAGGGAGACAGTGAACTATGGCTACACCTTC. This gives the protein CASRETVNYGYTF.

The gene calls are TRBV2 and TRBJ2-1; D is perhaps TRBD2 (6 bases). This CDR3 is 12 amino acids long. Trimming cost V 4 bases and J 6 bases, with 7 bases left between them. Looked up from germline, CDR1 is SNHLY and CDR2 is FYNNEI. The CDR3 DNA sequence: TGTGCCAGCAGTGGACTAGTCAATGAGCAGTTCTTC. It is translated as CASSGLVNEQFF. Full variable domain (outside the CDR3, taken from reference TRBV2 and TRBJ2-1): EPEVTQTPSHQVTQMGQEVILRCVPISNHLYFYWYRQILGQKVEFLVSFYNNEISEKSEIFDDQFSVERPDGSNFTLKIRSTKLEDSAMYFCASSGLVNEQFFGPGTRLTVL.

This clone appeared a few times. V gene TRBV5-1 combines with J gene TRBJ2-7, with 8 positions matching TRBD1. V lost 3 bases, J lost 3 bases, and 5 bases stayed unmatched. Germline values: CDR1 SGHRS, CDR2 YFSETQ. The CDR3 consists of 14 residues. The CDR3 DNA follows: TGCGCCAGCAGCTGGGGGGACAGGAACTACGAGCAGTACTTC. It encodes CASSWGDRNYEQYF.

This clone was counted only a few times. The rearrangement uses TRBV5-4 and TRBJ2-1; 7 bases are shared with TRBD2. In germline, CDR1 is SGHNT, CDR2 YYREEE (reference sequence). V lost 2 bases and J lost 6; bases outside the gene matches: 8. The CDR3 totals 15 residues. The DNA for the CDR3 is TGTGCCAGCAGCTTCCGCCTAGCGGAAGTCAATGAGCAGTTCTTC. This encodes CASSFRLAEVNEQFF.

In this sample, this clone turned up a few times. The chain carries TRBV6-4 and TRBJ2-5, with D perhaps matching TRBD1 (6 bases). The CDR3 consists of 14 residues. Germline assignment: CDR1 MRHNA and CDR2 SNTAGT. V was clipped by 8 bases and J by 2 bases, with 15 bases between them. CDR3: CASAGRDTQETQYF. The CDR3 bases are TGTGCCAGCGCCGGCCGGGACACGCAAGAGACCCAGTACTTC.

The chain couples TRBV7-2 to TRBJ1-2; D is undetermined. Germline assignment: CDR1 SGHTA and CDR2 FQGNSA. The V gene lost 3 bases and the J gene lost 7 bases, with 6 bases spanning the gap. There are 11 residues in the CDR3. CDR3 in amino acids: CASSLSRGYTF. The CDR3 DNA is TGTGCCAGCAGCTTGTCGCGTGGCTACACCTTC.

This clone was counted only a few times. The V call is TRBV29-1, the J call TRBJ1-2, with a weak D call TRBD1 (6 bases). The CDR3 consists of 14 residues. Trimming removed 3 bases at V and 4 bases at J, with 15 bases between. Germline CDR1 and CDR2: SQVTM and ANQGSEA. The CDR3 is CSVDFGGAPYGYTF. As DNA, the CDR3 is TGCAGCGTTGATTTCGGGGGGGCCCCCTATGGCTACACCTTC. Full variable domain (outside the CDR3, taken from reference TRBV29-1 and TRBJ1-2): SAVISQKPSRDICQRGTSLTIQCQVDSQVTMMFWYRQQPGQSLTLIATANQGSEATYESGFVIDKFPISRPNLTFSTLTVSNMSPEDSSIYLCSVDFGGAPYGYTFGSGTRLTVV.

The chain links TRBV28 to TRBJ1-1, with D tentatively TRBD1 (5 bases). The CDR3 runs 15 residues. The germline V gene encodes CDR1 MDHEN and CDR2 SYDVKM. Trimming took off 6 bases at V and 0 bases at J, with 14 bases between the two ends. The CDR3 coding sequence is TGTGCCAGCAGAGCTCCGACAGTTATGAACACTGAAGCTTTCTTT. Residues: CASRAPTVMNTEAFF.